Sequencing of this T cell receptor beta chain was carried out in a study of OX40 agonist ivuxolimab in advanced cancers. Across the whole study: At 0.01 to 10 mg/kg, ivuxolimab was administered intravenously to patients every 2 weeks.

Germline V gives CDR1 KGHSH, CDR2 LQKENI. V lost 4 bases, J lost 0 bases, and 2 bases stayed unmatched. The CDR3 runs to 14 residues. People who had autoimmune disease history or systemic immunosuppression were excluded. Sequencing used immunoSEQ multiplex PCR; TCRdb keeps in-frame clones, though not all of them. The table shows about 82,000 clones, with less than 90% occurring only once. This TCR was sampled from an adult with an advanced solid tumor such as melanoma, head and neck, liver or kidney cancer. This chain uses TRBV18 with TRBJ1-2; 7 positions match TRBD1. Sequencing was performed on CD4+ or CD8+ T cells sorted from blood, taken in a trial of the OX40 agonist ivuxolimab. The CDR3 DNA is TGTGCCAGCTCACAGGACAGGACTAACTATGGCTACACCTTC. This codes for CASSQDRTNYGYTF.